This is a list of T cell receptor beta chains from one sample in a study of beta chain features in type 1 diabetes. Sequencing used immunoSEQ multiplex PCR; TCRdb keeps in-frame clones, though not all of them. The sample lists about 360,000 clones, over 10% occurring once. Material: naive CD4+ T cells from blood. These receptors all come from a young man in good health. Both conserved end residues are part of each CDR3. Each record gives: clone size, V gene, D gene, J gene, CDR3 DNA, CDR3 protein. D genes are given only for firm matches. The size entry is marked missing in some rows and otherwise reads once, few, many or a size class.

size: .
V: TRBV7-9
D: TRBD2
J: TRBJ2-1
DNA: TGTGCCAGCAGCTTAGCGCGGGGGGGAGGGCCTTACAATGAGCAGTTCTTC
CDR3: CASSLARGGGPYNEQFF

size: few
V: TRBV30
D: TRBD1
J: TRBJ1-2
DNA: TGTGCCTGGAGTGTAGTCAGGGGGAACTATGGCTACACCTTC
CDR3: CAWSVVRGNYGYTF

size: .
V: TRBV15
D: .
J: TRBJ1-5
DNA: TGTGCCACCAGCAGAGATTTCGGGGTACATCAGCCCCAGCATTTT
CDR3: CATSRDFGVHQPQHF

size: .
V: TRBV7-2
D: TRBD1
J: TRBJ2-3
DNA: TGTGCCAGCAGCCCACAGGGGGCAACAGATACGCAGTATTTT
CDR3: CASSPQGATDTQYF

size: many
V: TRBV28
D: .
J: TRBJ2-3
DNA: TGTGCCAGCGAGGCTAGCACAGATACGCAGTATTTT
CDR3: CASEASTDTQYF

size: few
V: TRBV30
D: .
J: TRBJ1-2
DNA: TGTGCCTGGAGTGTAGTACAGGGAGCCTATGGCTACACCTTC
CDR3: CAWSVVQGAYGYTF

size: .
V: TRBV28
D: .
J: TRBJ2-5
DNA: TGTGCCAGCAGTTTAGCTGGTACGGGGGAGACCCAGTACTTC
CDR3: CASSLAGTGETQYF

size: few
V: TRBV4-1
D: .
J: TRBJ1-5
DNA: TGCGCCAGCAGCCAAGCGGGGGGGGACGGACAGCCCCAGCATTTT
CDR3: CASSQAGGDGQPQHF

size: few
V: TRBV30
D: .
J: TRBJ1-2
DNA: TGTGCCTGGAGAGAACCAGGGGCGAGGGGCTACACCTTC
CDR3: CAWREPGARGYTF

size: .
V: TRBV9
D: .
J: TRBJ2-1
DNA: TGTGCCAGCAGCGTCGATCGGAGAGATGAGCAGTTCTTC
CDR3: CASSVDRRDEQFF

size: .
V: TRBV7-9
D: .
J: TRBJ1-5
DNA: TGTGCCAGCAGCTTTGACTACAATCAGCCCCAGCATTTT
CDR3: CASSFDYNQPQHF

size: .
V: TRBV25-1
D: TRBD1
J: TRBJ2-7
DNA: TGTGCCAGCAGCGAGATCCCGGGACAGGGTAGCGACGAGCAGTACTTC
CDR3: CASSEIPGQGSDEQYF

size: few
V: TRBV7-6
D: TRBD1
J: TRBJ2-7
DNA: TGTGCCAGCAGCTTAGCGGGACAGGGGTGGTACGAGCAGTACTTC
CDR3: CASSLAGQGWYEQYF

size: few
V: TRBV18
D: .
J: TRBJ2-3
DNA: TGTGCCAGCTCACCGGTTTTCGGGTCTAGCACAGATACGCAGTATTTT
CDR3: CASSPVFGSSTDTQYF

size: .
V: TRBV5-1
D: TRBD2
J: TRBJ2-5
DNA: TGCGCCAGCACCCTGACTAGCGGGATCGGCGAGACCCAGTACTTC
CDR3: CASTLTSGIGETQYF

size: .
V: TRBV6-1
D: .
J: TRBJ2-1
DNA: TGTGCCAGCAGTGATGTAGGACTTATATACAATGAGCAGTTCTTC
CDR3: CASSDVGLIYNEQFF

size: few
V: TRBV4-3
D: .
J: TRBJ2-3
DNA: TGCGCCAGCAGCCAACTAGAAGCAGATACGCAGTATTTT
CDR3: CASSQLEADTQYF

size: .
V: TRBV30
D: .
J: TRBJ2-7
DNA: TGTGCCTGGAGTGTCGGGAGAGGATACGAGCAGTACTTC
CDR3: CAWSVGRGYEQYF

size: .
V: TRBV25-1
D: TRBD2
J: TRBJ2-1
DNA: TGTGCCAGCAGTGAATTTTCTAGCGGGAAGAATGAGCAGTTCTTC
CDR3: CASSEFSSGKNEQFF

size: .
V: TRBV30
D: .
J: TRBJ2-1
DNA: TGTGCCTGGAGTCAGAACAGGTACAATGAGCAGTTCTTC
CDR3: CAWSQNRYNEQFF

size: .
V: TRBV7-2
D: TRBD2
J: TRBJ2-3
DNA: TGTGCCAGCAGCTTAGGGGAGACTAGCGGGGGCTTTACGCAGTATTTT
CDR3: CASSLGETSGGFTQYF

size: many
V: TRBV23-1
D: .
J: TRBJ1-2
DNA: TGCGCCACCTTAGTCTATGGCTACACCTTC
CDR3: CATLVYGYTF

size: .
V: TRBV15
D: .
J: TRBJ2-7
DNA: TGTGCCACCAGCAGAGAACAATTAAGCGAGCAGTACTTC
CDR3: CATSREQLSEQYF

size: .
V: TRBV9
D: .
J: TRBJ2-2
DNA: TGTGCCAGCAGCGTAGCATCCCCGGGGGCGAACACCGGGGAGCTGTTTTTT
CDR3: CASSVASPGANTGELFF

size: few
V: TRBV29-1
D: .
J: TRBJ2-5
DNA: TGCAGCGTTGAAGGAGACCCCCGGGAGACTGGGTTGAGCCAGTACTTC
CDR3: CSVEGDPRETGLSQYF

size: few
V: TRBV29-1
D: TRBD1
J: TRBJ2-3
DNA: TGCAGCGCAAGCCCTACAGGGGTTAGCACAGATACGCAGTATTTT
CDR3: CSASPTGVSTDTQYF

size: few
V: TRBV19
D: .
J: TRBJ2-1
DNA: TGTGCCAGTAGTATAATTCCGCACTGGTCAGGTAATGAGCAGTTCTTC
CDR3: CASSIIPHWSGNEQFF

size: .
V: TRBV4-3
D: .
J: TRBJ2-7
DNA: TGCGCCAGCAGCCAATACCGTCGAGGGACCTACGAGCAGTACTTC
CDR3: CASSQYRRGTYEQYF

size: few
V: TRBV29-1
D: TRBD1
J: TRBJ1-2
DNA: TGCAGCGTGGAGGTCGGACAGGGCTATGGCTACACCTTC
CDR3: CSVEVGQGYGYTF

size: many
V: TRBV29-1
D: .
J: TRBJ2-5
DNA: TGCACCGCAGGGAACGAGACCCAGTACTTC
CDR3: CTAGNETQYF

size: few
V: TRBV5-1
D: TRBD2
J: TRBJ2-7
DNA: TGCGCCAGCAGCGACCCTAGCGGGAGCTCCTACGAGCAGTACTTC
CDR3: CASSDPSGSSYEQYF